This T cell receptor beta chain was sequenced for a study of T-cell memory formation after mild COVID-19. At the level of the study: Clustering of TCRs was largely donor specific. General study points: Day 15 to 85 contractors were CD4/CD8 balanced; later expanders leaned CD4+. Memory from before infection featured some responding clones, which suggests cross-reactive memory joined.

In this sample, this clonotype turned up a few times. The antigen is undetermined. TCRdb re-called the 5' RACE reads with MiXCR, one entry per CDR3 protein. The sample yields around 420,000 distinct CDR3 sequences, approximately 24% seen once. The V and J ends lost 5 bases and 7 bases, in that order; junction bases with no gene match: 10. This CDR3 contains 14 residues. The TCR comes from an adult woman who had mild COVID-19 (a few samples of this study predate the infection). Cell type and time point are not known. The chain combines TRBV12-3 or TRBV12-4 with TRBJ2-5; 7 nucleotides align to TRBD1. Sample: PBMCs or a T cell subset sorted from them (not recorded which). CDR3 amino acids: CASSPPDREGTQYF. DNA for the CDR3: TGTGCCAGCAGTCCTCCCGACAGGGAAGGGACCCAGTACTTC.